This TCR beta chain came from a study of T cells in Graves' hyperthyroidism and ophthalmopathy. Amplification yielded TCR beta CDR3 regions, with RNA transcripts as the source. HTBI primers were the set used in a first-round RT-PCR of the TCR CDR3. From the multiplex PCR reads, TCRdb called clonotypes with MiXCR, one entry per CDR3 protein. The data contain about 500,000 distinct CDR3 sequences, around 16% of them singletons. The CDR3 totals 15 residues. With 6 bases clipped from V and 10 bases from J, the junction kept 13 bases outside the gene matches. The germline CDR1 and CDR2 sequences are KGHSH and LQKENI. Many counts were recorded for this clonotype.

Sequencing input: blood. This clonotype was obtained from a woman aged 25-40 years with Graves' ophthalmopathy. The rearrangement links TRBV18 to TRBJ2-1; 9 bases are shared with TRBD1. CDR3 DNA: TGTGCCAGCTCGCGCTGGGGACAGGGCCTCCAGGAGCAGTTCTTC. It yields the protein CASSRWGQGLQEQFF.